Shown below are 24 T cell receptor beta chains from a single sample sequenced in a study of human thymus T cells. Resections obtained during corrective heart surgery supplied the thymus tissue. The data were produced by immunoSEQ multiplex PCR, yet TCRdb's version contains in-frame clones alone and is incomplete. This sample has roughly 130,000 clones; around 94% occur once, and the top ten carry roughly 0.024%. Specimen: thymus tissue. Every receptor here comes from a boy under two years old with a congenital heart defect but otherwise immunologically healthy.

This clone has only one observation. V and J are TRBV7-6 and TRBJ2-1; maybe TRBD2 (5 bases). V was shortened by 2 bases and J by 4 bases, with 21 bases between the two germline ends. This CDR3 contains 18 residues. CDR1 is SGHVS and CDR2 is FNYEAQ in the germline V gene. In nucleotides, the CDR3 is TGTGCCAGCAGCTTATGCCCGAGGGAGTTCGAAAGGTACAATGAGCAGTTCTTC. It is translated as CASSLCPREFERYNEQFF.

J is TRBJ2-5 and V is TRBV5-6; 10 nucleotides line up with TRBD2. Germline assignment: CDR1 SGHDT and CDR2 YYEEEE. V lost 2 bases and J lost 5; bases outside the gene matches: 12. The CDR3 sequence is 17 residues long. The CDR3 loop is CASSFPTSGALEETQYF. The CDR3, as DNA: TGTGCCAGCAGCTTTCCCACTAGCGGGGCACTGGAGGAGACCCAGTACTTC.

In DNA, the CDR3 is TGTGCCAGCAGCTTATCTCCGGTGGGAGACAGGATTAATCGCGGTGGCTACACCTTC. Protein sequence: CASSLSPVGDRINRGGYTF. The chain is built from TRBV7-9 and TRBJ1-2, with a tentative D call TRBD1 (6 bases). V lost 2 bases and J 7 bases, leaving 29 bases between the germline ends. The CDR3 loop spans 19 amino acids. The V gene's germline CDR1 is SEHNR and CDR2 FQNEAQ (reference sequence).

This chain joins TRBV7-9 and TRBJ2-3; D is unclear. CDR3 size: 16 residues. The V gene's germline CDR1 is SEHNR and CDR2 FQNEAQ (reference sequence). V dropped 4 bases and J dropped 3 bases, with 17 bases sitting between them. CDR3 DNA sequence: TGTGCCAGCAGCTCCACATCGTGGGGTTGGACAGATACGCAGTATTTT. Its translation is CASSSTSWGWTDTQYF. Variable domain in full (rest from reference TRBV7-9 and TRBJ2-3): DTGVSQNPRHKITKRGQNVTFRCDPISEHNRLYWYRQTLGQGPEFLTYFQNEAQLEKSRLLSDRFSAERPKGSFSTLEIQRTEQGDSAMYLCASSSTSWGWTDTQYFGPGTRLTVL.

V usage is TRBV29-1 and J usage is TRBJ2-7, with 7 positions matching TRBD1. The germline CDR1 and CDR2 sequences are SQVTM and ANQGSEA. The CDR3 length is 16 residues. Germline trimming cut 1 base from V and 0 bases from J; bases unmatched to any gene: 9. In nucleotides, the CDR3 is TGCAGCGTTGAAGCAGACGCCCGGGACAGCTCCTACGAGCAGTACTTC. Its protein is CSVEADARDSSYEQYF.

The chain employs TRBV11-2 and TRBJ2-7, with 9 nucleotides matching TRBD2. The ends lost 8 bases at V and 1 base at J; junction bases unmatched: 12. The germline CDR1 and CDR2 sequences are SGHAT and FQNNGV. CDR3 length: 16 residues. CDR3 DNA: TGTGCCAGCCTCGGTAGCGGGGGAGAACATTCCTACGAGCAGTACTTC. Its protein product is CASLGSGGEHSYEQYF.

The chain recombines TRBV2 with TRBJ2-7; weak D call: TRBD2 (5 bases). The germline V gene encodes CDR1 SNHLY and CDR2 FYNNEI. Trimming took off 6 bases at V and 0 bases at J, with 12 bases between the two ends. CDR3 length: 14 residues. The CDR3 DNA reads TGTGCCAGCAGCGGAGGACCCAGCTCCTACGAGCAGTACTTC. Translating gives CASSGGPSSYEQYF.

The chain is built from TRBV9 and TRBJ1-3; D is unclear. Germline CDR1 and CDR2: SGDLS and YYNGEE. The CDR3 contains 17 residues. V lost 0 bases to trimming and J lost 2 bases, with 15 bases between them. Written as DNA, the CDR3 is TGTGCCAGCAGCGTAGGAGGAGGATTTAGAACTGGAAACACCATATATTTT. This codes for CASSVGGGFRTGNTIYF. Full variable domain (outside the CDR3, taken from reference TRBV9 and TRBJ1-3): DSGVTQTPKHLITATGQRVTLRCSPRSGDLSVYWYQQSLDQGLQFLIQYYNGEERAKGNILERFSAQQFPDLHSELNLSSLELGDSALYFCASSVGGGFRTGNTIYFGEGSWLTVV.

The V and J genes are TRBV2 and TRBJ2-5; D ambiguous. The germline V gene encodes CDR1 SNHLY and CDR2 FYNNEI. Trimming shortened V by 4 bases and J by 7 bases, and 13 bases separated the two germline ends. This CDR3 is 13 amino acids long. The DNA for the CDR3 is TGTGCCAGCAGTGGGCAGTCGGGTGGGACCCAGTACTTC. This sequence encodes CASSGQSGGTQYF. The complete variable domain, with remaining parts taken from reference TRBV2 and TRBJ2-5, reads EPEVTQTPSHQVTQMGQEVILRCVPISNHLYFYWYRQILGQKVEFLVSFYNNEISEKSEIFDDQFSVERPDGSNFTLKIRSTKLEDSAMYFCASSGQSGGTQYFGPGTRLLVL.

The V call is TRBV6-1, the J call TRBJ2-7, with no clear D. Germline CDR1 reads MNHNS; CDR2 reads SASEGT. CDR3 length equals 12 residues. CDR3 nucleotide sequence: TGTGCCAGCAGTGAAGCTGGGAATAGGATCTTGGTC. This codes for CASSEAGNRILV.

The chain couples TRBV2 to TRBJ1-6, with D unclear. This CDR3 region has 16 residues. Germline V CDR1 and CDR2: SNHLY, FYNNEI. The V end was cut by 6 bases, the J end by 0 bases, with 12 bases between. The CDR3: CASRVVVFSYNSPLHF. The CDR3 coding sequence is TGTGCCAGCAGGGTCGTAGTATTCTCCTATAATTCACCCCTCCACTTT.

CDR3 in amino acids: CASSRDRGTDTQYF. The CDR3 DNA follows: TGTGCCAGTAGCCGGGACAGGGGGACAGATACGCAGTATTTT. The V gene is TRBV19, the J gene TRBJ2-3; 11 bases line up with TRBD1. CDR1 and CDR2 (germline): LNHDA, SQIVND (reference sequence). V trimming: 6 bases; J trimming: 3 bases; junction bases outside the gene matches: 2. The CDR3 is 14 residues long.

The gene calls are TRBV4-2 and TRBJ1-3; possible D gene TRBD1, 5 bases. This CDR3 has 16 amino acids. The germline gives CDR1 LGHNA, CDR2 YNFKEQ. Trimming stripped 5 bases from V and 0 bases from J, with 14 bases between. CDR3 residues: CASSDIDGASGNTIYF. CDR3 DNA: TGTGCCAGCAGCGATATCGACGGGGCCTCTGGAAACACCATATATTTT.

The chain has TRBV4-3 and TRBJ2-3; D perhaps matches TRBD2 (5 bases). Germline loops: CDR1 LGHNA, CDR2 YSLEER. V shed 4 bases and J shed 1 base, with 12 bases lying between them. The CDR3 length is 15 residues. Written as DNA, the CDR3 is TGCGCCAGCAGCCGAATAACTAGGCGCACAGATACGCAGTATTTT. This encodes CASSRITRRTDTQYF.

The chain recombines TRBV7-2 with TRBJ2-1; TRBD2 aligns across 12 bases. The CDR3 has 16 amino acids. Germline V gene sequence: CDR1 SGHTA, CDR2 FQGNSA. After removal of 0 bases from V and 9 bases from J, the junction contained 6 bases not matched to a gene. The CDR3 bases are TGTGCCAGCAGCTTAGCGCTAGCGGGGGGGCGGGGTGAGCAGTTCTTC. Amino acids: CASSLALAGGRGEQFF.

This clone was counted a few times. V gene TRBV2 combines with J gene TRBJ1-1, with D uncertain. The CDR3 is 14 residues long. The germline V gene has CDR1 SNHLY and CDR2 FYNNEI. The V end was cut by 10 bases, the J end by 5 bases, with 20 bases between. This chain's CDR3 is CATLIKGYGTEAFF. CDR3 DNA: TGTGCCACCCTCATAAAGGGTTACGGTACTGAAGCTTTCTTT.

The CDR3 DNA follows: TGTGCCAGCAGTTTAAGGGGGGACACTGAAGCTTTCTTT. Its protein product is CASSLRGDTEAFF. This chain joins TRBV28 and TRBJ1-1; D is perhaps TRBD1 (6 bases). Germline lookup yields CDR1 MDHEN and CDR2 SYDVKM. Trimming took 2 bases from V and 3 from J, leaving 7 bases between them. The CDR3 is made up of 13 amino acids.

The chain employs TRBV7-2 and TRBJ1-2; D gene ambiguous. The CDR3 is 18 amino acids. CDR1 SGHTA and CDR2 FQGNSA come from the germline V gene. V lost 4 bases and J lost 3, with 24 bases in between. CDR3 amino acids: CASSSNHAQLTFYYGYTF. CDR3 DNA sequence: TGTGCCAGCAGCTCAAACCACGCACAACTTACATTCTACTATGGCTACACCTTC.

The chain couples TRBV28 to TRBJ2-1; 10 bases map to TRBD1. From germline, CDR1 is MDHEN and CDR2 SYDVKM. The V and J ends lost 3 bases and 1 base, in that order; junction bases with no gene match: 6. This CDR3 is built from 17 residues. This chain's CDR3 is CASSLGGDRGSYNEQFF. CDR3 DNA: TGTGCCAGCAGTTTGGGGGGGGACAGGGGTTCCTACAATGAGCAGTTCTTC. The complete variable domain, with remaining parts taken from reference TRBV28 and TRBJ2-1, reads DVKVTQSSRYLVKRTGEKVFLECVQDMDHENMFWYRQDPGLGLRLIYFSYDVKMKEKGDIPEGYSVSREKKERFSLILESASTNQTSMYLCASSLGGDRGSYNEQFFGPGTRLTVL.

This sequence joins TRBV5-1 and TRBJ1-2; TRBD1 agrees at 10 bases. The CDR3 runs to 15 residues. Germline V gene lookup returns CDR1 SGHRS and CDR2 YFSETQ. J lost 5 bases, V lost 4 bases, and 8 bases had no gene match. This CDR3 reads CASSARDRGPYGYTF. CDR3 bases: TGCGCCAGCAGCGCCCGGGACAGGGGCCCGTATGGCTACACCTTC.

This clone was recorded once. The rearrangement joins TRBV7-2 to TRBJ1-6; D ambiguous. The CDR3 spans 18 residues. In germline, CDR1 is SGHTA, CDR2 FQGNSA. Trimming took off 2 bases at V and 0 bases at J, with 14 bases between the two ends. The CDR3 protein is CASSLTQRRSSYNSPLHF. The CDR3 coding sequence is TGTGCCAGCAGCTTAACCCAACGACGGAGCTCCTATAATTCACCCCTCCACTTT.

V gene TRBV7-2 combines with J gene TRBJ2-3; the match to TRBD2 covers 10 bases. The CDR3 runs 19 residues. Germline CDR1 and CDR2: SGHTA and FQGNSA. Trimming cost V 3 bases and J 0 bases; bases outside gene matches: 12. CDR3 DNA sequence: TGTGCCAGCAGCTTCTGTCGGGCTAGCGGGGGTCTGAGCACAGATACGCAGTATTTT. Its protein product is CASSFCRASGGLSTDTQYF.

The V gene is TRBV7-2, the J gene TRBJ1-6; D is uncertain. Trimming shortened V by 4 bases and J by 4 bases, and 5 bases separated the two germline ends. There are 13 residues in the CDR3. CDR1 SGHTA and CDR2 FQGNSA come from the germline V gene. DNA for the CDR3: TGTGCCAGCAGCTCCGCATATAATTCACCCCTCCACTTT. Translated: CASSSAYNSPLHF.

The chain uses TRBV1 and TRBJ2-7; no DNA check was done on the table's D call, TRBD1. TRBV1 is given as a pseudogene. The CDR3 length is 14 residues. This CDR3 is CTSSQGGTGREQYF. CDR3 coding DNA: TGCACCAGCAGCCAAGGGGGGACAGGGCGGGAGCAGTACTTC.